What follows are 2 T cell receptor beta chains derived from one specimen sequenced in a study of OX40 agonist ivuxolimab in advanced cancers. Assay: immunoSEQ multiplex PCR; the TCRdb copy retains only in-frame clones and omits some. This sample has 9,500 to 15,000 clones, with around four fifths found just once. The specimen was CD4+ or CD8+ T cells sorted from blood, collected in a trial of the OX40 agonist ivuxolimab. These receptor sequences come from an adult with an advanced solid tumor such as melanoma, head and neck, liver or kidney cancer.

This clone was recorded once. The chain employs TRBV4-1 and TRBJ2-3; TRBD1 might be the D (5 bases). The germline gives CDR1 MGHRA, CDR2 YSYEKL. This CDR3 has 14 amino acids. The V end lost 1 base, the J end lost 6 bases, and 11 bases lay between the germline ends. CDR3 coding DNA: TGCGCCAGCAGCCAAGCAGGGTTTGCGGATACGCAGTATTTT. It is translated as CASSQAGFADTQYF.

This clone was counted a few times. Additional DNA sequences in this sample encode the identical CDR3. This chain uses TRBV9 with TRBJ2-1, with TRBD2 identical over 9 bases. The germline gives CDR1 SGDLS, CDR2 YYNGEE. CDR3 length: 15 residues. V dropped 0 bases and J dropped 2; count of bases not matched to a gene: 0. This CDR3 is CASSVVAGAYNEQFF. In DNA form, the CDR3 reads TGTGCCAGCAGCGTAGTAGCGGGGGCCTACAATGAGCAGTTCTTC.